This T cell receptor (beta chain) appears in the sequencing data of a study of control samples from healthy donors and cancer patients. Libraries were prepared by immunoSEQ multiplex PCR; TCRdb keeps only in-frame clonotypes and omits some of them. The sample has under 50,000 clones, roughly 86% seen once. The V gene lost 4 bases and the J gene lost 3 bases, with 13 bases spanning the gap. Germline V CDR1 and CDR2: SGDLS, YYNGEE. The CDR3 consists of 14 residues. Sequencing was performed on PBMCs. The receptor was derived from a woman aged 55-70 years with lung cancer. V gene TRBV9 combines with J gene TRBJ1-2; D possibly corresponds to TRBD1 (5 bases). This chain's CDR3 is CASSPTTVYYGYTF. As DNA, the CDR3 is TGTGCCAGCAGCCCAACGACAGTCTACTATGGCTACACCTTC.